The clone carrying this T cell receptor (beta chain) was observed many times. Its antigen is undetermined. V gave up 6 bases and J gave up 4 bases; unmatched junction bases: 10. This CDR3 region has 15 residues. Germline V gene lookup returns CDR1 MDHEN and CDR2 SYDVKM. Graves' hyperthyroidism qualified as stable when ophthalmopathy did not progress within 18 months. This sample holds PBMCs from roughly 10 ml fresh peripheral blood. The investigators amplified TCR beta CDR3 regions from RNA transcripts. The HTBI primer set drove a first-round RT-PCR of the TCR CDR3. TCRdb reprocessed the multiplex PCR reads with MiXCR, giving one entry per CDR3 protein. The table has about 110,000 distinct CDR3 sequences, roughly 15% seen once. These data are taken from a study of T cells in Graves' hyperthyroidism and ophthalmopathy. Study at large: Initial diagnosis, before any treatment, was when peripheral blood was collected. Study-wide results and caveats: Blood also contained most expanded thyroid clonotypes above 0.001.

The sequence came from a woman aged 45-65 years with Graves' hyperthyroidism. Sequencing input: blood. This chain connects TRBV28 to TRBJ2-7, with 9 bases lining up with TRBD2. The CDR3 spells CASSPRLAESYEQYF. Here the CDR3 DNA reads TGTGCCAGCAGCCCGCGACTAGCGGAGAGTTACGAGCAGTACTTC.